This is a list of T cell receptor beta chains from one sample in a study of cytomegalovirus exposure and HLA in healthy donors. Assay: immunoSEQ multiplex PCR; the TCRdb copy retains only in-frame clones and omits some. The sample yields fewer than 130,000 clones, 78% seen once. Specimen: PBMCs. The receptors here all came from a woman aged 25 to 45 in good health and CMV-seronegative. The CDR3 runs from the conserved cysteine through the conserved F or W. D genes are given only for firm matches. Not all rows give a size; the values are once, few, many and, for expanded clones, a class.

D gene,V gene,clone size,J gene,CDR3 protein,CDR3 DNA
NA,TRBV27,NA,TRBJ2-3,CASSLTVVDTQYF,TGTGCCAGCAGTCTAACAGTCGTAGATACGCAGTATTTT
NA,TRBV11-3,NA,TRBJ2-2,CASSLRNTGELFF,TGTGCCAGCAGCCTACGGAACACCGGGGAGCTGTTTTTT
NA,TRBV30,NA,TRBJ2-7,CAWSDSSYEQYF,TGTGCCTGGAGCGACAGCTCCTACGAGCAGTACTTC
NA,TRBV28,NA,TRBJ2-7,CASSSPGTHPYEQYF,TGTGCCAGCAGTTCGCCAGGAACTCACCCCTACGAGCAGTACTTC
TRBD1,TRBV30,NA,TRBJ1-2,CAWRLTGGGRYGYTF,TGTGCCTGGAGACTGACAGGGGGCGGCAGGTACGGCTACACCTTC
TRBD1,TRBV5-1,once,TRBJ2-5,CASSLAGQPMQTQYF,TGCGCCAGCAGCTTGGCGGGACAGCCAATGCAGACCCAGTACTTC
TRBD1,TRBV15,NA,TRBJ1-4,CATSSLQGNEKLFF,TGTGCCACCAGCAGTTTACAGGGGAATGAAAAACTGTTTTTT
NA,TRBV7-2,NA,TRBJ1-6,CASSSQTGANSPLHF,TGTGCCAGCAGCTCACAGACAGGAGCAAATTCACCCCTCCACTTT
NA,TRBV10-3,NA,TRBJ2-1,CAISESPQTGNEQFF,TGTGCCATCAGTGAGTCACCCCAAACCGGGAATGAGCAGTTCTTC
TRBD1,TRBV28,NA,TRBJ1-6,CASVRSGGPNSPLHF,TGTGCCAGCGTACGCTCAGGGGGCCCGAATTCACCCCTCCACTTT
TRBD1,TRBV28,NA,TRBJ1-5,CASCRQGVSNQPQHF,TGTGCCAGCTGTAGACAGGGAGTTAGCAATCAGCCCCAGCATTTT
TRBD2,TRBV30,NA,TRBJ2-1,CAWSALGSGGTYNEQFF,TGTGCCTGGAGTGCACTGGGTAGCGGGGGAACCTACAATGAGCAGTTCTTC
NA,TRBV4-2,NA,TRBJ2-3,CASSQDPAGTAYNTQYF,TGTGCCAGCAGCCAAGATCCGGCAGGCACTGCCTACAATACGCAGTATTTT
TRBD2,TRBV5-1,few,TRBJ2-1,CASSATLAGAGEQFF,TGCGCCAGCAGCGCGACTCTAGCGGGGGCGGGTGAGCAGTTCTTC
NA,TRBV4-3,NA,TRBJ2-5,CASSQERVGRRQETQYF,TGCGCCAGCAGCCAAGAAAGGGTTGGTCGGAGGCAAGAGACCCAGTACTTC
NA,TRBV6-5,few,TRBJ2-3,CASSYSGQNTQYF,TGTGCCAGCAGTTACTCTGGGCAGAATACGCAGTATTTT
NA,TRBV28,NA,TRBJ1-4,CASSISSGAGLFF,TGTGCCAGCAGTATATCCTCAGGAGCGGGACTGTTTTTT
TRBD1,TRBV4-3,few,TRBJ2-7,CASSQTTGQGYDEQYF,TGCGCCAGCAGCCAAACAACGGGACAGGGCTACGACGAGCAGTACTTC
NA,TRBV5-6,NA,TRBJ1-1,CASSFGGNTEAFF,TGTGCCAGCAGCTTTGGAGGAAACACTGAAGCTTTCTTT
TRBD1,TRBV29-1,few,TRBJ1-4,CSVSDRGRSEKLFF,TGCAGCGTTTCGGACAGGGGGAGGAGTGAAAAACTGTTTTTT
TRBD2,TRBV28,NA,TRBJ2-3,CASSPGGGATDTQYF,TGTGCCAGCAGTCCCGGGGGAGGGGCCACAGATACGCAGTATTTT
NA,TRBV30,NA,TRBJ2-5,CAWSQPGLETQYF,TGTGCCTGGAGTCAACCCGGGTTGGAGACCCAGTACTTC